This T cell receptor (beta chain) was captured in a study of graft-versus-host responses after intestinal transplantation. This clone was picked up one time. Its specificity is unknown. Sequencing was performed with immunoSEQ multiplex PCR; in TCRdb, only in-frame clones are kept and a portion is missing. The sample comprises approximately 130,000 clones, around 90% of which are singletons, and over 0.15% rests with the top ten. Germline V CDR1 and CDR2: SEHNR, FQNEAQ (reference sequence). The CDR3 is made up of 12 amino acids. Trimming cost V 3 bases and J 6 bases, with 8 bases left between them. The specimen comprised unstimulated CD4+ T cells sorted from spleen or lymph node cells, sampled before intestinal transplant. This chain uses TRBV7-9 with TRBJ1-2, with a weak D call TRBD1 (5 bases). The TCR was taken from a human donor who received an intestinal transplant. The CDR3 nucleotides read TGTGCCAGCAGCTTCGCGGGGGATGGCTACACCTTC. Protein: CASSFAGDGYTF.